Here is one T cell receptor beta chain with its context. The antigen remains unidentified. The germline V gene has CDR1 DFQATT and CDR2 SNEGSKA (reference sequence). The CDR3 contains 10 residues. The V end was cut by 6 bases, the J end by 4 bases, with 7 bases between. This specimen comes from a study of cytomegalovirus exposure and HLA in healthy donors. Both 60 Vbeta primers and 13 Jbeta primers went into the PCR. Profiling relied on immunoSEQ multiplex PCR, and the TCRdb table lists in-frame clones only, not all of them. The sample includes roughly 140,000 clones, around 66% of them seen just once. Study-level results: Highest at DRB1 and lowest at HLA-C, TCR association rates differed among HLA loci in a later analysis.

The clonotype comes from a woman in her twenties or thirties in good health and CMV-seropositive. J is TRBJ2-7 and V is TRBV20-1; D is uncertain. Sequencing input: PBMCs. In DNA, the CDR3 is TGCAGTGCGGCGGAGTACGAGCAGTACTTC. This codes for CSAAEYEQYF.